Listed below are T cell receptor beta chains from one sample, sequenced in a study of OX40 agonist ivuxolimab in advanced cancers. The method was immunoSEQ multiplex PCR; TCRdb's version includes in-frame clones alone and lacks a portion of them. Here the sample spans 65,000 to 85,000 clones, about 89% being singletons. The sequences come from CD4+ or CD8+ T cells sorted from blood, collected in a trial of the OX40 agonist ivuxolimab. These receptors all come from an adult with an advanced solid tumor such as melanoma, head and neck, liver or kidney cancer. Each CDR3 is given with its conserved first and last residue.

J gene: TRBJ2-7
V gene: TRBV5-5
CDR3 protein: CASRAGTGLYEQYF

J gene: TRBJ2-1
V gene: TRBV7-8
CDR3 protein: CASSPGAGTYNEQFF

J gene: TRBJ2-3
V gene: TRBV7-2
CDR3 protein: CASSYLRGFTDTQYF

J gene: TRBJ2-3
V gene: TRBV4-2
CDR3 protein: CASSPGLGSTDTQYF

J gene: TRBJ1-5
V gene: TRBV25-1
CDR3 protein: CASSGLNSNQPQHF

J gene: TRBJ2-7
V gene: TRBV4-1
CDR3 protein: CASSQSDLASYEQYF

J gene: TRBJ2-3
V gene: TRBV5-6
CDR3 protein: CASSLGGSRHTQYF

J gene: TRBJ1-2
V gene: TRBV11-2
CDR3 protein: CASSLARYGYTF

J gene: TRBJ1-2
V gene: TRBV10-3
CDR3 protein: CAISELRQGGYGYTF

J gene: TRBJ2-4
V gene: TRBV5-5
CDR3 protein: CASSPRPEVNIQYF

J gene: TRBJ2-7
V gene: TRBV18
CDR3 protein: CASSPTLGGDYEQYF

J gene: TRBJ1-2
V gene: TRBV28
CDR3 protein: CASSLSGGYGYTF

J gene: TRBJ1-3
V gene: TRBV5-1
CDR3 protein: CASSANLQGTGNTIYF

J gene: TRBJ2-7
V gene: TRBV6-5
CDR3 protein: CASSPTSSTYYEQYF

J gene: TRBJ2-3
V gene: TRBV5-1
CDR3 protein: CASSASGGPTDTQYF

J gene: TRBJ2-1
V gene: TRBV5-6
CDR3 protein: CASSPESTSGSEQFF

J gene: TRBJ2-5
V gene: TRBV6-6
CDR3 protein: CASSPPGPQEYF

J gene: TRBJ2-3
V gene: TRBV2
CDR3 protein: CASSLRLSTDTQYF

J gene: TRBJ2-3
V gene: TRBV4-1
CDR3 protein: CASSRGSGVSADTQYF

J gene: TRBJ1-6
V gene: TRBV5-6
CDR3 protein: CASSLEGSPYNSPLHF

J gene: TRBJ1-2
V gene: TRBV4-1
CDR3 protein: CASSQPGQGSHGYTF

J gene: TRBJ2-7
V gene: TRBV6-5
CDR3 protein: CASTGTGDAEQYF

J gene: TRBJ2-1
V gene: TRBV27
CDR3 protein: CASSDRALSSYNEQFF

J gene: TRBJ1-2
V gene: TRBV4-1
CDR3 protein: CASSLQGSYGYTF

J gene: TRBJ1-2
V gene: TRBV29-1
CDR3 protein: CSANPGGIRGYTF

J gene: TRBJ1-5
V gene: TRBV19
CDR3 protein: CASTDRLGKGNQPQHF

J gene: TRBJ2-3
V gene: TRBV18
CDR3 protein: CASSQRADTQYF

J gene: TRBJ2-1
V gene: TRBV28
CDR3 protein: CASSDYGLVGNEQFF

J gene: TRBJ1-1
V gene: TRBV6-4
CDR3 protein: CASPTTGGVAFF

J gene: TRBJ1-5
V gene: TRBV2
CDR3 protein: CASSEQVADQPQHF

J gene: TRBJ1-3
V gene: TRBV4-1
CDR3 protein: CASSQATGGSGNTIYF

J gene: TRBJ1-4
V gene: TRBV2
CDR3 protein: CASSALVNPEKLFF

J gene: TRBJ2-3
V gene: TRBV4-1
CDR3 protein: CASSLGRTRPPADTQYF

J gene: TRBJ1-2
V gene: TRBV29-1
CDR3 protein: CSVLRDRAGGYGYTF

J gene: TRBJ2-7
V gene: TRBV18
CDR3 protein: CASSPTTRNYEQYF

J gene: TRBJ1-6
V gene: TRBV19
CDR3 protein: CASSIVGGTRPTYNSPLHF

J gene: TRBJ2-3
V gene: TRBV27
CDR3 protein: CASSLFHPRGHVDTQYF

J gene: TRBJ1-1
V gene: TRBV20-1
CDR3 protein: CSARDSRKAFF

J gene: TRBJ1-1
V gene: TRBV21-1
CDR3 protein: CASSKGWGAPEAFF

J gene: TRBJ2-3
V gene: TRBV7-3
CDR3 protein: CASSLRRGGQGPTDTQYF

J gene: TRBJ1-2
V gene: TRBV6-1
CDR3 protein: CAGSVEGTQGGKGYTF

J gene: TRBJ1-2
V gene: TRBV19
CDR3 protein: CASSIGAGLGGYTF

J gene: TRBJ1-5
V gene: TRBV6-4
CDR3 protein: CASRPPGLYSNQPQHF

J gene: TRBJ1-2
V gene: TRBV27
CDR3 protein: CASSFLLGYGYTF

J gene: TRBJ1-2
V gene: TRBV7-9
CDR3 protein: CASSLEDRFYGYTF

J gene: TRBJ1-4
V gene: TRBV6-6
CDR3 protein: CASIDRGGSEKLFF

J gene: TRBJ2-6
V gene: TRBV4-1
CDR3 protein: CASSQTDGGSSGANVLTF

J gene: TRBJ2-1
V gene: TRBV19
CDR3 protein: CASHPTGVPNEQFF

J gene: TRBJ1-6
V gene: TRBV5-1
CDR3 protein: CASSLETGTFLPLHF

J gene: TRBJ2-1
V gene: TRBV6-1
CDR3 protein: CASSVQLAGGSVSNEQFF

J gene: TRBJ2-3
V gene: TRBV5-1
CDR3 protein: CASSLLFQSTDTQYF

J gene: TRBJ1-4
V gene: TRBV7-9
CDR3 protein: CASSSQGGKDEKLFF

J gene: TRBJ1-5
V gene: TRBV7-9
CDR3 protein: CASSLVDQPQHF

J gene: TRBJ2-2
V gene: TRBV5-4
CDR3 protein: CASRTPSGELFF

J gene: TRBJ1-2
V gene: TRBV7-2
CDR3 protein: CASSLEFGYLYGYTF

J gene: TRBJ2-2
V gene: TRBV29-1
CDR3 protein: CSVIWRDRGSGELFF